The TCR beta chain under discussion was sequenced for a study of graft-versus-host responses after intestinal transplantation (dated by TCRdb to 2020 to 2022). For the wider study: The transplants that recipients received were multivisceral, liver-intestinal, or isolated intestinal. Every recipient was given anti-thymocyte globulin induction, then maintenance tacrolimus and steroids for two to three years. Graft-versus-host and host-versus-graft alloreactive T cell clones were tracked in the graft, circulation and bone marrow after intestinal transplantation using bulk TCR-beta CDR3 sequencing. To identify alloreactive clones, pre-transplant mixed lymphocyte reaction products were sequenced and compared with unstimulated pre-transplant donor and recipient T cells. The cohort enrolled about two dozen intestinal transplant recipients including one retransplant, and 3 patients lacking pretransplant specimens were excluded. Donor T cell macrochimerism was defined as a peak of at least 4% donor T cells among recipient peripheral blood mononuclear cells. Rather than being sequenced by the commercial service, samples from a few later patients were sequenced in-house on an Illumina MiSeq and processed with MiXCR.

Read against the paper, the sample's time point label means: cells obtained before transplantation from donor or recipient. In the mixed lymphocyte reactions, around 200,000 CFSE-labeled pre-transplant responders were plated with around 200,000 irradiated violet-dye-labeled stimulators and cultured for 5 to 7 days. Proliferating CD3+CD4+CFSE-low and CD3+CD8+CFSE-low responder cells were FACS-sorted on a BD Influx sorter after the mixed lymphocyte reaction. The table lists this clone with a few counts. Per-base quality was not reported, and no clone a single base away is much larger than it. The CDR3 measures 15 amino acids from cysteine to phenylalanine. Solely the CDR3 DNA is kept, with 45 bases framed from the first base. Reading the germline V gene (reference sequence) gives CDR1 LNHDA and CDR2 SQIVND. V and J are trimmed by 3 bases and 1 base, and the gene matches miss 5 bases of the junction.

The protocol used for the library was the immunoSEQ multiplex PCR assay. For most patients, genomic DNA was isolated with the Qiagen DNeasy Blood and Tissue Kit and sent frozen to Adaptive Biotechnologies for TCR sequencing. Adaptive Biotechnologies carried out high-throughput TCR-beta CDR3 sequencing of genomic DNA for most patients. The paper's processing steps were these. Adaptive's ImmunoSEQ software supplied the TCR sequencing data for about 18 patients, while MiXCR and VDJtools were used to process a few other patients. To correct CD4 versus CD8 sorting errors, sequences present in both subsets at a frequency ratio below 5:1 were removed. CDR3 nucleotide sequences shared between donor and recipient were removed because the origin of such sequences could not be assigned. To be classed as alloreactive, a clone needed at least 2-fold expansion over unstimulated cells and a minimum CFSE-low frequency of 0.002% (template counts) or 0.001% (read counts). Mappable clones were those detected in sequenced pre-transplant spleen, lymph node, or MLR CFSE-low populations of the donor or recipient. Cumulative frequency of alloreactive clones was calculated as a percentage of all sequences weighted by copy number. In TCRdb, the immuneACCESS table is reduced to in-frame sequences with V and J assigned. These tables do not hold every clone; where another copy was compared, an unresolved V gene accounts for under half, and the others remain unexplained. Clone size and V and J calls were adopted from that table, with D and trimming inferred from the DNA. The sample data list some 13,000 clones, and around 40% of these were observed just once. Clones ranked in the top ten supply about 1.2% of the sample.

The paper as a whole reports these results and caveats: GvH clones were detected in recipient bone marrow, and some of these GvH clones were observed earlier in ileal mucosa or blood, consistent with an intestinal mucosal origin. The relatively low number and heterogeneity of intestinal transplant patients limited the conclusions. Early after transplant, declines in HvG clones were associated with peak levels of circulating GvH clones. Patients with donor T cell macrochimerism had high GvH to HvG T cell clonal ratios in their allografts.

The chain is made from TRBV19 and TRBJ1-1, with 7 central nucleotides matching TRBD1. This specimen was alloreactive CD4+ T cells from a mixed lymphocyte reaction culture, taken before intestinal transplant. Explained via the paper, the cell subset or site label denotes: CFSE-low proliferating T cells sorted from roughly 6-day pre-transplant mixed lymphocyte reaction (GvH or HvG direction). This sequence was found in a human patient who received an intestinal transplant. The DNA sequence is given as TGTGCCAGTAGTATCCAAAGGGGGCCGAACACTGAAGCTTTCTTT. The resulting protein is CASSIQRGPNTEAFF.